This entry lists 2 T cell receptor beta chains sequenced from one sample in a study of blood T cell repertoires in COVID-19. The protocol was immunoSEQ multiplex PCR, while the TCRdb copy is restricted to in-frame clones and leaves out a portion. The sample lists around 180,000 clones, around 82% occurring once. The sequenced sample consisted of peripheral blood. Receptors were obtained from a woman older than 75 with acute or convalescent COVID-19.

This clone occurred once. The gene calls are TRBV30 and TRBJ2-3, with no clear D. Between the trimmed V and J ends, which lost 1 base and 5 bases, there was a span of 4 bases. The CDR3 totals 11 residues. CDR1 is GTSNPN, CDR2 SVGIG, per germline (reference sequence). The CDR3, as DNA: TGTGCCTGGAGTGACTTAGATACGCAGTATTTT. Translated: CAWSDLDTQYF. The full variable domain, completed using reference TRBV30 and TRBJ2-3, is SQTIHQWPATLVQPVGSPLSLECTVEGTSNPNLYWYRQAAGRGLQLLFYSVGIGQISSEVPQNLSASRPQDRQFILSSKKLLLSDSGFYLCAWSDLDTQYFGPGTRLTVL.

The DNA of the CDR3 is TGTGCCAGTAGTACATTCTCAACTAGCGGGAGGGCTTACGAGCAGTACTTC. This codes for CASSTFSTSGRAYEQYF. This rearrangement joins TRBV19 to TRBJ2-7; 13 bases fit TRBD2. V dropped 4 bases and J dropped 4; count of bases not matched to a gene: 10. This CDR3 region has 17 residues. Per the germline V gene, CDR1 is LNHDA and CDR2 is SQIVND (reference sequence).